This is a list of T cell receptor beta chains from one sample in a study of T cells after yellow fever vaccination. MiXCR, run by TCRdb on the 5' RACE reads, gives a single entry per CDR3 protein. The table shows under 300,000 distinct CDR3 sequences, with about 7% occurring only once. Here the sequenced sample was CD4+ T cells sorted from PBMCs, taken on the day of the yellow fever booster vaccination. Receptors were obtained from a young man who received the YFV17D yellow fever vaccine. Each CDR3 is given with its conserved first and last residue. A D gene is named only where the DNA matches it firmly. Clone size is given for some rows only: seen once, a few or many times, or a class if the clone is expanded.

TGTGCCAGCAGCTTAGGCCGCTCCTACAATGAGCAGTTCTTC CASSLGRSYNEQFF NA TRBJ2-1 few TRBV7-2
TGTGCCAGCAGCTTGACCAGCGGGCATAGCACAGATACGCAGTATTTT CASSLTSGHSTDTQYF NA TRBJ2-3 NA TRBV5-4
TGTGCCAGCAGTCCTGGGACTTGGGCGTACGAGCAGTACTTC CASSPGTWAYEQYF NA TRBJ2-7 NA TRBV7-2
TGCGCCAGCTCGCGTCTGACGGGACAGGGGGCTGGGGAGCAGTACTTC CASSRLTGQGAGEQYF TRBD1 TRBJ2-7 many TRBV5-1
TGTGCCAGCAGCTTAGGCGGCAACCCGGATACGCAGTATTTT CASSLGGNPDTQYF NA TRBJ2-3 few TRBV7-2
TGCGCCAGCGGGGAGGTCCAGGGGGGCCAAGAGACCCAGTACTTC CASGEVQGGQETQYF NA TRBJ2-5 few TRBV5-1
TGTGCCAGCAGCTTAGCCAGCGGGAGGGCCTTTGGAACCCAGTACTTC CASSLASGRAFGTQYF TRBD2 TRBJ2-5 many TRBV7-2
TGCGCCAGCAGCTCCCAAAAGGGCGCGGATACGCAGTATTTT CASSSQKGADTQYF NA TRBJ2-3 many TRBV4-3
TGTGCCAGCAGCCAAGATCCCCAGCGCGGGAGTGGGAGGTATGGCTACACCTTC CASSQDPQRGSGRYGYTF NA TRBJ1-2 few TRBV3-1
TGTGCCAGCAGTCCGCGGACTGGGGCCCTGACGTACAATGAGCAGTTCTTC CASSPRTGALTYNEQFF NA TRBJ2-1 few TRBV2
TGCAGTGTTACGCCGACTACCAACTATGGCTACACCTTC CSVTPTTNYGYTF NA TRBJ1-2 few TRBV20-1
TGCAGTGCTCCCCCGGCAGGGGGGTCCTACGAGCAGTACTTC CSAPPAGGSYEQYF NA TRBJ2-7 few TRBV20-1
TGTGCCAGCAGTCAGGGACTGACGAACACTGAAGCTTTCTTT CASSQGLTNTEAFF NA TRBJ1-1 many TRBV12-3/TRBV12-4
TGCACCAGCAGCCAAGGGGAGACCCAGTACTTC CTSSQGETQYF NA TRBJ2-5 many TRBV1
TGTGCCAGCAGTCTCGGGACACGGAACTACGAGCAGTACTTC CASSLGTRNYEQYF NA TRBJ2-7 many TRBV12-3/TRBV12-4
TGTGCCAGCAGCTTATGGCTGGGCAGGGAGAATGAAAAACTGTTTTTT CASSLWLGRENEKLFF NA TRBJ1-4 few TRBV7-4
TGTGCCAGCAGTTCACAGGGGACAGGGACCCAGTACTTC CASSSQGTGTQYF TRBD1 TRBJ2-5 few TRBV28
TGCGCCAGCAGCTTGATACTAGCAGCGAACACCGGGGAGCTGTTTTTT CASSLILAANTGELFF NA TRBJ2-2 few TRBV5-1
TGCGCCAGCAGCCCTCTCGGACAGGGGCACGAGACCCAGTACTTC CASSPLGQGHETQYF TRBD1 TRBJ2-5 many TRBV5-1
TGTGCCAGCAGCCTGGGGGCCGGGACTAGCGGAGACAAAAACATTCAGTACTTC CASSLGAGTSGDKNIQYF TRBD2 TRBJ2-4 NA TRBV12-3/TRBV12-4
TGTGCCAGCAGCCCCGGACAGTTCCGACCGAACACTGAAGCTTTCTTT CASSPGQFRPNTEAFF NA TRBJ1-1 NA TRBV7-8
TGTGCCAGCAACTCACCAGGGGGAAGCACTGAAGCTTTCTTT CASNSPGGSTEAFF TRBD1 TRBJ1-1 NA TRBV6-1
TGCGCCAGCAGCTTTGAGGGACGGGGCACAGATACGCAGTATTTT CASSFEGRGTDTQYF NA TRBJ2-3 many TRBV5-1
TGTGCCAGCTCACCGACGGGACCCCGGAACACTGAAGCTTTCTTT CASSPTGPRNTEAFF NA TRBJ1-1 few TRBV18
TGTGCCAGCATCTCCGGGACAGGGGTGGGTCGCCCCGAGCAGTACTTC CASISGTGVGRPEQYF NA TRBJ2-7 many TRBV21-1
TGCAGTGCTAGAGATGCGCGGCAGGGGGATACTGAAGCTTTCTTT CSARDARQGDTEAFF TRBD1 TRBJ1-1 few TRBV20-1
TGTGCCAGCAGCCCAGGGGCTACCTACGAGCAGTACTTC CASSPGATYEQYF NA TRBJ2-7 many TRBV3-1
TGTGCCAGCAGCACTAAGGCACAGATCTCTGGGGCCAACGTCCTGACTTTC CASSTKAQISGANVLTF NA TRBJ2-6 many TRBV4-2
TGTGCCAGCAGCGGGGGGAGGGACCTGAATACGCAGTATTTT CASSGGRDLNTQYF TRBD2 TRBJ2-3 many TRBV7-3
TGTGCCAGCAGTCCCCCTGACAGTTATACGCAGTATTTT CASSPPDSYTQYF NA TRBJ2-3 many TRBV28
TGTGCCAGCAGCCGCCCAGCGGTGACTGGGAATGAGCAGTTCTTC CASSRPAVTGNEQFF NA TRBJ2-1 many TRBV3-1
TGTGCCAGCAGAATGGGTAGCGGGAGCCTAGGCGAGCAGTACTTC CASRMGSGSLGEQYF TRBD2 TRBJ2-7 many TRBV2
TGTGCCAGCAGACGATCTTCGAGCTCCTACAATGAGCAGTTCTTC CASRRSSSSYNEQFF NA TRBJ2-1 few TRBV28
TGTGCCAGCACAACGGGGGATTACGAGCAGTACTTC CASTTGDYEQYF NA TRBJ2-7 NA TRBV12-3/TRBV12-4
TGCAGTGCTATGGACGGGAGCAATCAGCCCCAGCATTTT CSAMDGSNQPQHF NA TRBJ1-5 once TRBV20-1
TGTGCCAGCAGTGCCGGCCCGAGAGCTCGCTATGGCTACACCTTC CASSAGPRARYGYTF NA TRBJ1-2 few TRBV2
TGCGCCAGCAGCCAAGAGTATCCAGGGCCAAGTTCACCCCTCCACTTT CASSQEYPGPSSPLHF NA TRBJ1-6 few TRBV4-3
TGTGCCAGCAACCCGGTGGGGGGAAAAGTCACAGATACGCAGTATTTT CASNPVGGKVTDTQYF NA TRBJ2-3 NA TRBV28
TGCAGTGCTCCCTCTCCGAGTGATTTTATGCCCCAGCATTTT CSAPSPSDFMPQHF NA TRBJ1-5 few TRBV20-1
TGTGCCAGCAGTTTAGCGGAGGGGTGGGGCAATCAGCCCCAGCATTTT CASSLAEGWGNQPQHF NA TRBJ1-5 NA TRBV28
TGTGCCAGCAGTTACTCGAGGACAGGGGGCTCGCGGACCGGGGAGCTGTTTTTT CASSYSRTGGSRTGELFF TRBD1 TRBJ2-2 NA TRBV6-5
TGTGCCAGCAGAGGGATATCGGGCTCCTATAATTCACCCCTCCACTTT CASRGISGSYNSPLHF NA TRBJ1-6 many TRBV12-3/TRBV12-4
TGTGCCAGCAGTTTAGACGGGGGGCTCGAGCAGTACTTC CASSLDGGLEQYF NA TRBJ2-7 many TRBV12-3/TRBV12-4
TGCAGTGCCGGGACAGCGGGAGGTTCCTACGAGCAGTACTTC CSAGTAGGSYEQYF TRBD2 TRBJ2-7 NA TRBV20-1
TGCAGTGCTAACAACTTTCCGCGCAATGAGCAGTTCTTC CSANNFPRNEQFF NA TRBJ2-1 few TRBV20-1
TGCGCCAGCAGCACACCGGGACGAAACTACGAGCAGTACTTC CASSTPGRNYEQYF NA TRBJ2-7 few TRBV5-1
TGCGCCAGCAGGGACGGGACGGCCGATGGCTACACCTTC CASRDGTADGYTF NA TRBJ1-2 many TRBV5-1
TGCAGTGCTAGAGACCCAACAGGGGTTTCACCCCTCCACTTT CSARDPTGVSPLHF TRBD1 TRBJ1-6 few TRBV20-1
TGCAGTGCTAGGGACAGGTTCAATTCCTACAATGAGCAGTTCTTC CSARDRFNSYNEQFF TRBD1 TRBJ2-1 NA TRBV20-1
TGTGCCAGCAGCTCCCCCCCCATAGGGGGGGTGAACGAGCAGTACTTC CASSSPPIGGVNEQYF NA TRBJ2-7 NA TRBV5-4
TGCGCCAGCAGCTTGGTGCGGGCTCCGGATGGCTACACCTTC CASSLVRAPDGYTF NA TRBJ1-2 NA TRBV5-1
TGTGCCAGCAGTCGATCCACATTTAGCTCCTACGAGCAGTACTTC CASSRSTFSSYEQYF NA TRBJ2-7 NA TRBV6-5
TGTGCCACCACTAGCGGGAGGCAAGGGGGCACAGATACGCAGTATTTT CATTSGRQGGTDTQYF TRBD2 TRBJ2-3 many TRBV24-1
TGTGCCATCAGCAGACTAGCGGGGCTTAACAATGAGCAGTTCTTC CAISRLAGLNNEQFF TRBD2 TRBJ2-1 few TRBV10-3